The rows below give T cell receptor beta chains drawn from one sample of a study of T cells after yellow fever vaccination. TCRdb re-derived calls from the 5' RACE reads in MiXCR, one entry per CDR3 protein. The table has a few hundred thousand distinct CDR3 sequences, approximately 4% seen once. This specimen was PBMCs, taken 5 days after the yellow fever booster vaccination. The receptor source for this set is a man aged 18-30 years who received the YFV17D yellow fever vaccine. The CDR3 runs from the conserved cysteine through the conserved F or W. Each record gives: D gene, J gene, V gene, CDR3 protein. The D gene is left open where the match is weak.

d_gene: .; j_gene: TRBJ2-3; v_gene: TRBV2; CDR3aa: CASRRLDTQYF
d_gene: .; j_gene: TRBJ1-2; v_gene: TRBV3-1; CDR3aa: CASSQNYVGGYTF
d_gene: .; j_gene: TRBJ1-4; v_gene: TRBV5-1; CDR3aa: CASSEGRIGEKLFF
d_gene: .; j_gene: TRBJ2-3; v_gene: TRBV5-5; CDR3aa: CASSLGAGTQYF
d_gene: .; j_gene: TRBJ2-7; v_gene: TRBV27; CDR3aa: CASSGVGGEQYF
d_gene: .; j_gene: TRBJ1-5; v_gene: TRBV28; CDR3aa: CASRSGHSGVSNQPQHF
d_gene: .; j_gene: TRBJ1-4; v_gene: TRBV5-1; CDR3aa: CASSLAGQQEKLFF
d_gene: TRBD1; j_gene: TRBJ2-1; v_gene: TRBV24-1; CDR3aa: CATSAVDRGRRNEQFF
d_gene: .; j_gene: TRBJ1-4; v_gene: TRBV7-8; CDR3aa: CASSGPGRLLNEKLFF
d_gene: .; j_gene: TRBJ1-6; v_gene: TRBV27; CDR3aa: CASTTAVNSPLHF
d_gene: TRBD1; j_gene: TRBJ2-2; v_gene: TRBV2; CDR3aa: CASTRTGGRSGELFF
d_gene: .; j_gene: TRBJ2-2; v_gene: TRBV28; CDR3aa: CASSLAGSYTGELFF
d_gene: .; j_gene: TRBJ1-2; v_gene: TRBV29-1; CDR3aa: CSVGPGQTNYGYTF
d_gene: TRBD1; j_gene: TRBJ2-5; v_gene: TRBV6-2/TRBV6-3; CDR3aa: CASSGTGVKETQYF
d_gene: .; j_gene: TRBJ1-2; v_gene: TRBV5-1; CDR3aa: CASSLGAGAFYGYTF
d_gene: .; j_gene: TRBJ2-3; v_gene: TRBV11-3; CDR3aa: CASKGRFTDTQYF
d_gene: TRBD1; j_gene: TRBJ2-3; v_gene: TRBV15; CDR3aa: CATSRGRGQGAFSEYF